This TCR beta chain is from a study of shared clonotypes between healthy human individuals. Turning to the study itself: Donors had three CD4 naive, three CD4 memory, two CD8 naive and one CD8 memory plate apiece.

Researchers divided each subset's genomic DNA evenly across several immunoSEQ plates. Libraries were prepared by immunoSEQ multiplex PCR; TCRdb keeps only in-frame clonotypes and omits some of them. This sample has some 2,100,000 clones, with 93% found just once. The CDR3 loop spans 16 amino acids. Germline V gene lookup returns CDR1 GTSNPN and CDR2 SVGIG (reference sequence). The J segment lost 6 bases and the V segment lost 0 bases, leaving 9 bases of the junction unmatched. Naive CD8 isolation took CD45RO-negative cells positively selected for CCR7 and excluded terminally differentiated effector memory CD45RA+ cells.

The sequencing input was naive CD8+ T cells from PBMCs. This clonotype was obtained from a man between 18 and 29 years old in good health. Some clones in this sample may be carry-over from other donors' samples. The chain joins TRBV30 to TRBJ1-5, with 9 bases aligning to TRBD1. In DNA, the CDR3 is TGTGCCTGGAGTGTAGATCGACAGGGGGAAACTCAGCCCCAGCATTTT. It codes for CAWSVDRQGETQPQHF.